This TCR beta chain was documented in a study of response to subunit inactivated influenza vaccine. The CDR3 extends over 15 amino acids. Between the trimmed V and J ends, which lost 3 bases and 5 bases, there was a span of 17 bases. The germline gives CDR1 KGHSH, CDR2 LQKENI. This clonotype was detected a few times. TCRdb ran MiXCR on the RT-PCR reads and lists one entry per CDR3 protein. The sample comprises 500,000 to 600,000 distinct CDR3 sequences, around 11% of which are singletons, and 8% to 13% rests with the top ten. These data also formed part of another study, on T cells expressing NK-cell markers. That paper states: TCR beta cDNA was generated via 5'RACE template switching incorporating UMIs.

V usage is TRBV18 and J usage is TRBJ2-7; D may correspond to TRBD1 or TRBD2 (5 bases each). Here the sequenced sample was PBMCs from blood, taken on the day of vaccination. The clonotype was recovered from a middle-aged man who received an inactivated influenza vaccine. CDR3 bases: TGTGCCAGCTCACCCGGGACCGCGGCGGTCCACGAGCAGTACTTC. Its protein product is CASSPGTAAVHEQYF.